This T cell receptor beta chain originates from a study of T cells in Graves' hyperthyroidism and ophthalmopathy. Amplification of TCR beta CDR3 regions used RNA as the template. HTBI primers drove first-round RT-PCR of the TCR CDR3. TCRdb processed the multiplex PCR reads anew with MiXCR; each CDR3 protein has one entry. The repertoire consists of a few hundred thousand distinct CDR3 sequences, with roughly 46% occurring once and the leading ten covering around 7.7%. Graves' hyperthyroidism was deemed stable given no ophthalmopathy progression within 18 months. The table lists this clonotype with many counts. Its matching antigen is unknown. Regarding the study as a whole: Blood also showed most of the thyroid clonotypes that were expanded above 0.001.

The clonotype originates from a woman aged 18-29 years with Graves' hyperthyroidism. The sample taken for sequencing was peripheral blood or thyroid tissue (not recorded which).

The CDR3 nucleotides read TGTGCCAGCAGTTTGATGGGGCCTAACTATGGCTACACCTTC. Protein sequence: CASSLMGPNYGYTF. The chain employs TRBV12-3 or TRBV12-4 and TRBJ1-2, with D maybe TRBD1 (5 bases). This CDR3 comprises 14 residues. The V end lost 3 bases, the J end lost 0 bases, and 8 bases lay between the germline ends.